This T cell receptor beta chain came from a study of Ad26.COV2.S vaccination and SARS-CoV-2 variants (dated by TCRdb to 2020 to 2023). Study-level background: Donors in the vaccine arm were drawn from COV1001, a multicentre, randomized, double-blind, placebo-controlled phase I-IIa trial testing Ad26.COV2.S in healthy adults. The specificity and breadth of SARS-CoV-2-reactive T cell receptors after Ad26.COV2.S vaccination were assessed by TCRbeta repertoire sequencing. A total of approximately 32 samples were included in the TCR-sequenced set, comprising around 20 Ad26.COV2.S vaccine recipients, 5 placebo recipients and 8 SARS-CoV-2 convalescent individuals. Ad26.COV2.S was administered intramuscularly at a dose of 5x10^10 or 1x10^11 viral particles, either as one shot or as two shots given 56 days apart. Investigators remained blinded to trial group allocation during experiments and outcome assessment. Participants in the trial were split at random into five groups of five each, receiving low-dose or high-dose Ad26.COV2.S once or twice, or else placebo on both occasions.

The treatment or condition label here, explained by the study, means: roughly 18 received Ad26.COV2.S at low or high dose, single or two shots; about 5 received placebo; per-sample allocation not given. Repertoires of vaccine and placebo recipients were sequenced from samples taken on day 63 after the first injection. Cohort 1b enrolled around 24 adults aged 18-55 years at a single site in Boston, USA, between 29 July and 7 August 2020. Ad26.COV2.S was a replication-incompetent adenovirus type 26 vector that expressed a prefusion-stabilized SARS-CoV-2 spike protein derived from the original Wuhan strain. Results the study describes overall, beyond this receptor: After vaccination, spike-specific CD8+ and CD4+ T cell responses were reported to show substantial breadth. Spike-specific TCR breadth was higher in Ad26.COV2.S recipients than in placebo recipients (P = 0.0014). The study was not powered to compare responses between vaccine doses or regimens. According to the authors, total T cell responses may have been underestimated by the TCR breadth and depth analyses. Comparable non-spike TCR breadth was observed between vaccine and placebo recipients, consistent with only spike being contained in the vaccine.

As to this clone: Its antigen is unknown. No base quality values were provided; no much bigger clone lies one nucleotide off.

The immunoSEQ Assay was used to sequence TCRbeta CDR3 regions. After extraction, genomic DNA underwent amplification by bias-controlled multiplex PCR, followed by high-throughput sequencing. The authors' analysis ran thus. Collapsing and filtering of sequences were performed to quantify the absolute abundance of each unique TCRbeta CDR3 region. T cell fraction was estimated by normalizing TCRbeta template counts to usable DNA, which was measured by amplifying reference genes present in all nucleated cells. Repertoire TCRs were annotated as SARS-CoV-2-specific by exact matching of V gene, CDR3 amino acid sequence and J gene to a known reactive TCR set. The reference SARS-CoV-2 TCR set came from MIRA and was filtered for enrichment in COVID-19-positive ImmuneCODE repertoires, removing public or cross-reactive TCRs. Drawing on the MIRA antigens, annotated TCRs were analysed further at the level of specific ORF or position within ORF. Breadth was defined as annotated unique rearrangements over total unique productive rearrangements; depth was the summed frequency of those rearrangements. Two-sided Wilcoxon rank-sum tests were used to compare TCR breadth between groups. TCRdb mirrors the immuneACCESS table, restricted to in-frame sequences. Some clones are absent from its copies; in checked studies, under half trace to an unresolved V gene, and the reason for the others is unknown. That table is the source of V, J and clone size, and D and trimming were worked out from the DNA. Here the sample has 300,000 to 350,000 clones; under 90% occur a single time. Of the sample, 4.5% to 5.5% falls within the top ten clones.

The receptor's source is a person aged 18-60 years who received the Ad26.COV2.S COVID-19 vaccine or a placebo. This specimen consisted of peripheral blood, obtained in a trial of Ad26.COV2.S vaccine versus placebo.

The DNA sequence is as follows: TGTGCCAGCTCACCTGGGGGTCCGGGCTCCTACAATGAGCAGTTCTTC. Translated, it gives CASSPGGPGSYNEQFF. In this chain, TRBV18 is recombined with TRBJ2-1; the D gene is perhaps TRBD1 or TRBD2, as each covers 5 bases. The germline ends are 12 bases apart after V is trimmed by 3 bases and J by 0 bases. The CDR3 starts with the cysteine, ends with the phenylalanine, and has 16 residues. Just CDR3 DNA is preserved here, 48 bases in frame from base 1. CDR1 and CDR2 are read off the germline V gene as KGHSH and LQKENI.